The 11 T cell receptor beta chains presented below share a single source sample, sequenced in a study of blood T cell repertoires in COVID-19. The repertoire was sequenced with immunoSEQ multiplex PCR; TCRdb's copy has only in-frame clones and lacks some. The data contain 30,000 to 40,000 clones, about nine tenths of them seen just once; the ten biggest clones take up approximately 19%. The sample taken for sequencing was peripheral blood. Receptors originate from a man older than 75 with acute or convalescent COVID-19.

V and J are TRBV18 and TRBJ1-4, with D possibly being TRBD1 (5 bases). Germline CDR1 KGHSH, CDR2 LQKENI. V lost 6 bases to trimming and J lost 8 bases, with 13 bases between them. This CDR3 contains 13 residues. In DNA form, the CDR3 reads TGTGCCAGCTCCTTCAGGGAAGACGAAAAACTGTTTTTT. It translates to CASSFREDEKLFF.

The CDR3 spells CASSVGQAETEAFF. CDR3 DNA: TGTGCCAGCAGCGTGGGACAGGCAGAGACTGAAGCTTTCTTT. V and J are TRBV6-5 and TRBJ1-1; 8 positions match TRBD1. Per germline, CDR1 MNHEY and CDR2 SVGAGI. J was trimmed by 5 bases and V by 6 bases; bases with no gene match: 8. The CDR3 is 14 residues long.

V usage is TRBV2 and J usage is TRBJ1-4; a possible D gene is TRBD1 (6 bases). In germline, CDR1 is SNHLY, CDR2 FYNNEI. The CDR3 extends over 14 amino acids. The V and J ends lost 4 bases and 7 bases respectively, with 13 bases between them. The DNA of the CDR3 is TGTGCCAGCAGTGTACAGGGAATTCGTGAAAAACTGTTTTTT. Encoded protein: CASSVQGIREKLFF.

The chain has TRBV19 and TRBJ1-1; TRBD1 agrees at 7 bases. This CDR3 is 13 amino acids long. In germline, CDR1 is LNHDA, CDR2 SQIVND (reference sequence). J gave up 5 bases and V 3 bases, and 3 bases lay outside the gene matches. The CDR3 coding sequence is TGTGCCAGTAGTATCGACAGGGTGACTGAAGCTTTCTTT. This codes for CASSIDRVTEAFF.

This rearrangement joins TRBV25-1 to TRBJ2-7; 7 bases fit TRBD1. With 6 bases clipped from V and 4 bases from J, the junction kept 6 bases outside the gene matches. Germline V gene sequence: CDR1 MGHDK, CDR2 SYGVNS. The CDR3 consists of 13 residues. As DNA, the CDR3 is TGTGCCAGCAGCGAGAGGGGGCTGTACGAGCAGTACTTC. Protein product: CASSERGLYEQYF.

V is TRBV6-5 and J is TRBJ1-2; 7 bases agree with TRBD1. Germline V gene lookup returns CDR1 MNHEY and CDR2 SVGAGI. The V gene end was trimmed by 4 bases and the J gene end by 3 bases; junction bases not matched to a gene: 8. The CDR3 length is 15 residues. The CDR3 region has the DNA TGTGCCAGCAGTTTCGACCCGGGACAGTACTATGGCTACACCTTC. Its translation is CASSFDPGQYYGYTF.

This rearrangement joins TRBV18 to TRBJ1-2; 7 positions match TRBD1. J was trimmed by 5 bases and V by 2 bases; bases with no gene match: 5. Germline lookup yields CDR1 KGHSH and CDR2 LQKENI. The CDR3 runs to 14 residues. CDR3 DNA sequence: TGTGCCAGCTCACCAGCGGGACAGCAGTATGGCTACACCTTC. This codes for CASSPAGQQYGYTF.

The chain joins TRBV30 to TRBJ2-1; D uncertain. Germline CDR1 is GTSNPN and CDR2 is SVGIG (reference sequence). CDR3 size: 11 residues. V lost 5 bases and J lost 6, with 8 bases in between. The CDR3: CAWSRSNEQFF. The CDR3, as DNA: TGTGCCTGGTCCCGCAGCAATGAGCAGTTCTTC.

This clone has a single count. The rearrangement joins TRBV7-9 to TRBJ2-1, with 10 nucleotides matching TRBD2. Trimming took 5 bases from V and 5 from J; bases not matched to a gene: 6. CDR1 SEHNR and CDR2 FQNEAQ come from the germline V gene (reference sequence). This CDR3 has 15 residues. The DNA of the CDR3 is TGTGCCAGCAGCCAAGGACTAGCGGTTAACAATGAGCAGTTCTTC. It codes for CASSQGLAVNNEQFF.

This clone was seen just once. The chain links TRBV6-4 to TRBJ1-5; 9 bases are a match to TRBD1. Germline V CDR1 and CDR2: MRHNA, SNTAGT. The CDR3 is 16 residues long. Trimming removed 0 bases from V and 6 bases from J; junction bases left unmatched: 6. This chain's CDR3 is CASSDSNRGRSQPQHF. The CDR3 DNA reads as TGTGCCAGCAGTGACTCGAACAGGGGGCGCAGTCAGCCCCAGCATTTT.

This rearrangement joins TRBV19 to TRBJ1-4, with TRBD1 matching over 7 bases. The CDR3 runs to 14 residues. In germline, CDR1 is LNHDA, CDR2 SQIVND (reference sequence). Trimming at V came to 3 bases and at J to 8 bases, leaving 6 bases not matched to a gene. DNA of the CDR3: TGTGCCAGTAGTATGGTCGGACAGGAGGAAAAACTGTTTTTT. Translated, it gives CASSMVGQEEKLFF. Supplemented by reference TRBV19 and TRBJ1-4, the full variable domain reads DGGITQSPKYLFRKEGQNVTLSCEQNLNHDAMYWYRQDPGQGLRLIYYSQIVNDFQKGDIAEGYSVSREKKESFPLTVTSAQKNPTAFYLCASSMVGQEEKLFFGSGTQLSVL.